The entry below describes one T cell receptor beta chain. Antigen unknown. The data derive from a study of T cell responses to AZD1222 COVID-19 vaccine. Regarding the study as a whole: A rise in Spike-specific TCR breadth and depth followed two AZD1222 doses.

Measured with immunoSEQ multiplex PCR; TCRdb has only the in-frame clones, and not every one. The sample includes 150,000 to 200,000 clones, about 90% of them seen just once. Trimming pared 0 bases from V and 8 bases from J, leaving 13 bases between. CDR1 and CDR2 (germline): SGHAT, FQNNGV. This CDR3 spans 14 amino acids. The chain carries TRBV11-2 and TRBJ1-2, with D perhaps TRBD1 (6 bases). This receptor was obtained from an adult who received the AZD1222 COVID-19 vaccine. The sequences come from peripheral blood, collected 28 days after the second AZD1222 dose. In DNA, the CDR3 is TGTGCCAGCAGCTTAGATATCCGGGGGCTGGGCTACACCTTC. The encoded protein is CASSLDIRGLGYTF.